This is a list of T cell receptor beta chains from one sample in a study of T-cell memory formation after mild COVID-19. TCRdb processed the 5' RACE reads anew with MiXCR; each CDR3 protein has one entry. The data contain 85,000 to 120,000 distinct CDR3 sequences, more than 15% of them singletons. Specimen: PBMCs or a T cell subset sorted from them (not recorded which). The receptors were gathered from an adult woman who had mild COVID-19 (a few samples of this study predate the infection). Cell type and time point are not known. CDR3s include the opening cysteine and the closing phenylalanine or tryptophan. A D gene is named only where the DNA matches it firmly. The size field is filled for only some rows; it gives once, few, many or a size class.

TRBJ2-3,.,.,TRBV20-1,TGCAGTGCTAGAAATCCCAGGGATACGCAGTATTTT,CSARNPRDTQYF
TRBJ2-5,few,TRBD2,TRBV7-8,TGTGCCAGCAGCGCATCTAGCGGGGGGGCCCGGGAGACCCAGTACTTC,CASSASSGGARETQYF
TRBJ2-1,.,.,TRBV10-3,TGTGCCATCAGTGAGTCCGAGACTCGAGATGAGCAGTTCTTC,CAISESETRDEQFF
TRBJ1-1,few,.,TRBV29-1,TGCAGCGTTGAGGTTCAGGACACTGAAGCTTTCTTT,CSVEVQDTEAFF
TRBJ2-7,.,.,TRBV29-1,TGCAGCGCGGTGTCCGGGAGCTCCTACGAGCAGTACTTC,CSAVSGSSYEQYF
TRBJ2-3,.,.,TRBV2,TGTGCCAGCCAGGAAGATACGCAGTATTTT,CASQEDTQYF
TRBJ2-1,few,TRBD2,TRBV9,TGTGCCAGCAGCGCATCTAGCGGGAGGGCCAGTGAGCAGTTCTTC,CASSASSGRASEQFF
TRBJ2-7,many,.,TRBV7-6,TGTGCCAGCAGCCGCGACACGACCGGAGGTTACGACGAGCAGTACTTC,CASSRDTTGGYDEQYF
TRBJ1-2,few,.,TRBV20-1,TGCAGTGCTAGAGAGGAGGGGGGCTATGGCTACACCTTC,CSAREEGGYGYTF
TRBJ2-7,few,.,TRBV4-2,TGTGCCAGCAGCCACGGGGGGCCCCCCTACGAGCAGTACTTC,CASSHGGPPYEQYF
TRBJ2-7,few,.,TRBV19,TGTGCCAGTAGTCTACTAAGCCATTCTACCTACGAGCAGTACTTC,CASSLLSHSTYEQYF
TRBJ2-5,.,TRBD2,TRBV5-4,TGTGCCAGCAGCCACCCGGGGGGATTACAAGAGACCCAGTACTTC,CASSHPGGLQETQYF
TRBJ2-7,few,.,TRBV4-1,TGCGCCAGCAGCCAAGATACAGGCCTCCCCTACGAGCAGTACTTC,CASSQDTGLPYEQYF
TRBJ2-3,.,TRBD2,TRBV5-6,TGTGCCAGCAGCTCCGGACTAGCGGGCAGACTTAGCACAGATACGCAGTATTTT,CASSSGLAGRLSTDTQYF
TRBJ1-3,.,.,TRBV9,TGTGCCAGCAGCGTCCTAAGGGGTTTGGCTGGAAACACCATATATTTT,CASSVLRGLAGNTIYF
TRBJ2-7,.,.,TRBV3-1,TGTGCCAGCAGCCAAGTTGCCGGGAGCGCCTACGAGCAGTACTTC,CASSQVAGSAYEQYF
TRBJ2-1,.,TRBD1,TRBV4-1,TGCGCCAGCAGCGTCCGGGGACAGGGCTACAATGAGCAGTTCTTC,CASSVRGQGYNEQFF
TRBJ1-5,.,.,TRBV12-3/TRBV12-4,TGTGCCAGCAGTGACACAGCAGGCAATCAGCCCCAGCATTTT,CASSDTAGNQPQHF
TRBJ2-3,.,.,TRBV29-1,TGCAGCGTTGAAGAGTGGGGTGCCCGGGTCCCAGATACGCAGTATTTT,CSVEEWGARVPDTQYF
TRBJ2-1,.,.,TRBV27,TGTGCCAGCAGCCGAGAGGACAGTATAATCCAGCAGTTCTTC,CASSREDSIIQQFF
TRBJ1-2,few,.,TRBV20-1,TGCAGTGCCTCTGGGAGGGTTCGAAGCTACACCTTC,CSASGRVRSYTF
TRBJ2-5,few,.,TRBV7-9,TGTGCCAGCAGCTCCGCGGCCCTTGACAGGGAGGGAGAGACCCAGTACTTC,CASSSAALDREGETQYF
TRBJ2-3,.,.,TRBV5-1,TGCGCCAGCAGCTTGATGGTGAGAACTAGCACAGATACGCAGTATTTT,CASSLMVRTSTDTQYF
TRBJ2-7,few,.,TRBV7-9,TGTGCCAGCAGCGGCTTGGGCAGTCGGTACGAGCAGTACTTC,CASSGLGSRYEQYF
TRBJ2-4,.,TRBD2,TRBV4-1,TGCGCCAGCAGAGATTTGTCTGAGCGGGGGCTAGCCAAAAACATTCAGTACTTC,CASRDLSERGLAKNIQYF
TRBJ2-6,.,.,TRBV3-1,TGTGCCAGCAGCCAAGATTTGGTCCGGCCCGAAGGGAAACCTGGGGCCAACGTCCTGACTTTC,CASSQDLVRPEGKPGANVLTF